A selection of T cell receptor beta chains follows, all from one sample in a study of blood T cell repertoires in COVID-19. Repertoires were generated with immunoSEQ multiplex PCR, while TCRdb's copy carries only in-frame clones and drops some. The profile shows fewer than 350,000 clones, about 87% of them singletons. The sequenced sample consisted of peripheral blood. Receptors originate from a woman in her thirties with COVID-19, enrolled during active disease. Each CDR3 is given with its conserved first and last residue. D genes are given only for firm matches. For some rows the clone size is stated as once, few or many, or as a class when expanded; others skip it.

>11|TRBJ2-7|TRBV7-9|.|.
TGTGCCAGCAGCCGCCGGGACGAGCAGTACTTC
CASSRRDEQYF
>14|TRBJ1-2|TRBV3-1/TRBV3-2|.|.
TGTGCCAGCAGCCAAGGGACAGCTAACTATGGCTACACCTTC
CASSQGTANYGYTF
>15|TRBJ1-5|TRBV5-5|.|.
TGTGCCAGCCGAGAGCACGGGGGGCGCGGTCAGCCCCAGCATTTT
CASREHGGRGQPQHF
>16|TRBJ1-1|TRBV4-1|.|.
TGCGCCAGCAGCCAAGGGCCCGGAGGGATGAACACTGAAGCTTTCTTT
CASSQGPGGMNTEAFF
>14|TRBJ2-5|TRBV28|TRBD2|.
TGTGCCAGCAGTCCCCCTAGCGGGGGTGAGACCCAGTACTTC
CASSPPSGGETQYF
>15|TRBJ1-1|TRBV2|.|.
TGTGCCAGCAGTGAAGGTAGGGTGGGAGGCACTGAAGCTTTCTTT
CASSEGRVGGTEAFF
>12|TRBJ1-2|TRBV4-2|.|.
TGTGCCAGCAGCACAGCTAACTATGGCTACACCTTC
CASSTANYGYTF
>15|TRBJ2-7|TRBV7-9|TRBD1|few
TGTGCCAGCAGCTTAGGGGACAGGATCCCCTACGAGCAGTACTTC
CASSLGDRIPYEQYF
>15|TRBJ1-5|TRBV6-5|.|.
TGTGCCAGCAGTTACGACGGGACACAAAATCAGCCCCAGCATTTT
CASSYDGTQNQPQHF
>14|TRBJ1-6|TRBV6-5|TRBD1|.
TGTGCCAGCAGCTACAGGGGGCCTAATTCACCCCTCCACTTT
CASSYRGPNSPLHF
>13|TRBJ1-5|TRBV9|TRBD1|few
TGTGCCAGCAGCGCTACGACAGGGCAGCCCCAGCATTTT
CASSATTGQPQHF
>15|TRBJ1-5|TRBV18|.|.
TGTGCCAGCTCACCACTAGGTTCAGGGGCTCAGCCCCAGCATTTT
CASSPLGSGAQPQHF
>14|TRBJ1-5|TRBV19|.|few
TGTGCCAGTAGTGGAGGGGTTAGCAATCAGCCCCAGCATTTT
CASSGGVSNQPQHF
>13|TRBJ2-5|TRBV11-3|.|.
TGTGCCAGCAGCTTAGCCCCCAGGGAGACCCAGTACTTC
CASSLAPRETQYF
>16|TRBJ1-1|TRBV5-6|TRBD1|.
TGTGCCAGCAGCTTACTCGGAGGGGGCCGGGGCACTGAAGCTTTCTTT
CASSLLGGGRGTEAFF
>14|TRBJ1-4|TRBV3-1/TRBV3-2|TRBD1|.
TGTGCCAGCAGCAGGGACAGGGCGGGTGAAAAACTGTTTTTT
CASSRDRAGEKLFF
>15|TRBJ2-3|TRBV7-2|.|.
TGTGCCAGCAGCTTGAACCGGGACATCGCAGATACGCAGTATTTT
CASSLNRDIADTQYF
>15|TRBJ2-1|TRBV11-1|.|.
TGTGCCAGCAGCCCCCTAACCCACAGGGACAATGAGCAGTTCTTC
CASSPLTHRDNEQFF
>15|TRBJ1-4|TRBV2|.|.
TGTGCCAGCAGGTGGCAAGGGGCCGCTAATGAAAAACTGTTTTTT
CASRWQGAANEKLFF
>14|TRBJ2-2|TRBV18|.|.
TGTGCCAGCTCACCATACGGGGACACCGAGGAGCTGTTTTTT
CASSPYGDTEELFF
>15|TRBJ2-3|TRBV5-1|.|.
TGCGCCAGCAGCTTGGCGGGGGGCGGCACAGATACGCAGTATTTT
CASSLAGGGTDTQYF
>12|TRBJ2-1|TRBV12-5|TRBD2|.
TGTGCTAGTGGTTTCTCTAGCGGGGGTCAGTTCTTC
CASGFSSGGQFF
>16|TRBJ2-1|TRBV4-1|TRBD1|few
TGCGCCAGCAGCCAAGGGCGGGCAGGGGGCTGGAATGAGCAGTTCTTC
CASSQGRAGGWNEQFF
>19|TRBJ2-7|TRBV30|TRBD1|.
TGTGCCTGGACGACCCGAAGGAGGGACAGGGGTCCCAACTATAACGAGCAGTACTTC
CAWTTRRRDRGPNYNEQYF
>15|TRBJ1-2|TRBV11-3|TRBD1|.
TGTGCCAGCAGCATCGCAGGGGGCGCGGGCTATGGCTACACCTTC
CASSIAGGAGYGYTF
>15|TRBJ1-5|TRBV19|TRBD1|.
TGTGCCAGTAAGGGTTTAGACAGGGGTGATCAGCCCCAGCATTTT
CASKGLDRGDQPQHF
>16|TRBJ1-5|TRBV6-5|.|.
TGTGCCAGCAGTTATGCCGCCAGGATCAGCAATCAGCCCCAGCATTTT
CASSYAARISNQPQHF
>15|TRBJ2-7|TRBV9|TRBD2|once
TGTGCCAGCAGCGCGGGGGATAGCGGGCCCTACGAGCAGTACTTC
CASSAGDSGPYEQYF
>15|TRBJ1-2|TRBV27|.|.
TGTGCCAGCAGCCCGGGGTATGGAGGGCTCAACGGCTACACCTTC
CASSPGYGGLNGYTF
>15|TRBJ1-2|TRBV5-4|TRBD1|few
TGTGCCAGCAGCTCCGGACAGGGTATATACTATGGCTACACCTTC
CASSSGQGIYYGYTF
>16|TRBJ2-2|TRBV30|.|.
TGTGCCTGGAGTCCCCCGGGACTGACGAACACCGGGGAGCTGTTTTTT
CAWSPPGLTNTGELFF
>15|TRBJ1-2|TRBV2|TRBD1|.
TGTGCCAGCAGCCCTACACAGGGGAACTACTATGGCTACACCTTC
CASSPTQGNYYGYTF
>19|TRBJ2-1|TRBV7-8|TRBD2|.
TGTGCCAGCAGCTTAGTCCTAGCGGGGGGCTTACAATACTACAATGAGCAGTTCTTC
CASSLVLAGGLQYYNEQFF
>15|TRBJ1-6|TRBV2|TRBD1|.
TGTGCCAGCAGCCCTCGGGACAGGACAAGTGGACCCCTCCACTTT
CASSPRDRTSGPLHF
>16|TRBJ2-2|TRBV6-1|.|few
TGTGCCAGCAGTGAAGGGGTGACAGAACTCACCGGGGAGCTGTTTTTT
CASSEGVTELTGELFF
>13|TRBJ1-1|TRBV7-8|TRBD1|.
TGTGCCAGCAGCCTCAGGGGGCGGATTGAAGCTTTCTTT
CASSLRGRIEAFF
>13|TRBJ1-2|TRBV19|TRBD1|.
TGTGCCACCCTGGGACAGGCGAACTATGGCTACACCTTC
CATLGQANYGYTF
>16|TRBJ1-2|TRBV27|.|.
TGTGCCAGCAGTTTATCGCCAGGGATGAGATCCGATGGCTACACCTTC
CASSLSPGMRSDGYTF
>15|TRBJ1-1|TRBV6-5|.|.
TGTGCCAGCAGTTACGGGGGCACGGGGAACACTGAAGCTTTCTTT
CASSYGGTGNTEAFF
>13|TRBJ2-3|TRBV18|.|.
TGTGCCAGCTCTTTCCGGGTTACAGATACGCAGTATTTT
CASSFRVTDTQYF
>11|TRBJ1-1|TRBV5-4|.|.
TGTGCCAGCAGCGAAGCAGGTGGAGCTTTCTTT
CASSEAGGAFF
>15|TRBJ1-2|TRBV7-2|TRBD1|once
TGTGCCAGCAGCTTAGAACCGGGACAGTTCTATGGCTACACCTTC
CASSLEPGQFYGYTF
>14|TRBJ1-1|TRBV6-5|.|few
TGTGCCAGCAGTTTTTGGGGCGCGGGGACTGAAGCTTTCTTT
CASSFWGAGTEAFF
>13|TRBJ2-3|TRBV29-1|TRBD1|.
TGCAGCGTGGAGGACAGGGGCCCGGATACGCAGTATTTT
CSVEDRGPDTQYF
>16|TRBJ2-1|TRBV6-1|TRBD1|once
TGTGCCAGCAGTGAGAGGGACAGGGGCCCCTTTCTTGAGCAGTTCTTC
CASSERDRGPFLEQFF
>14|TRBJ2-7|TRBV7-9|TRBD1|.
TGTGCCAGCAGCTTGAGGGACAGACCCTACGAGCAGTACTTC
CASSLRDRPYEQYF
>14|TRBJ1-2|TRBV19|.|.
TGTGCCAGTAGTATGGGGAGGGGACTCTATGGCTACACCTTC
CASSMGRGLYGYTF
>15|TRBJ2-7|TRBV4-2|TRBD1|.
TGTGCCAGCAGCCAATCCGGGACAGCCTCCTACGAGCAGTACTTC
CASSQSGTASYEQYF
>13|TRBJ2-5|TRBV19|.|.
TGTGCCAGTAGGGAACTAGAAAAAGAGACCCAGTACTTC
CASRELEKETQYF
>14|TRBJ1-1|TRBV29-1|.|few
TGCAGCGCCACATTCATATTAGGAGGGACTGAAGCTTTCTTT
CSATFILGGTEAFF
>16|TRBJ1-2|TRBV14|.|once
TGTGCCAGCAGCCAAGAAGGGAGGGGGGGCCTCTATGGCTACACCTTC
CASSQEGRGGLYGYTF
>14|TRBJ1-5|TRBV28|TRBD1|few
TGTGCCAGCAGACCCGGACAGGGAGGTCAGCCCCAGCATTTT
CASRPGQGGQPQHF
>16|TRBJ1-2|TRBV28|TRBD1|.
TGTGCCAGCAGTTTGTCCGGGACAGGGGGTGGCTATGGCTACACCTTC
CASSLSGTGGGYGYTF
>13|TRBJ1-1|TRBV2|.|.
TGTGCCAGCAGGGTGGAGACTTTCTCTGAAGCTTTCTTT
CASRVETFSEAFF
>15|TRBJ2-1|TRBV7-6|.|.
TGTGCCAGCAGCTTAGACCAGGGCTCCTACAATGAGCAGTTCTTC
CASSLDQGSYNEQFF
>13|TRBJ1-1|TRBV6-5|.|once
TGTGCCAGCAGCAGGGAACGGGAGGCTGAAGCTTTCTTT
CASSREREAEAFF
>15|TRBJ2-3|TRBV19|.|once
TGTGCCAGCCGACGTGGGGGGACAGAGGTAGATACGCAGTATTTT
CASRRGGTEVDTQYF
>14|TRBJ2-7|TRBV5-5|TRBD1|once
TGTGCCAGCAGCACGACAGGGGACTCCTACGAGCAGTACTTC
CASSTTGDSYEQYF
>14|TRBJ2-7|TRBV5-6|.|once
TGTGCCAGCAGCCCCGGGCCAGGGGGGTACGAGCAGTACTTC
CASSPGPGGYEQYF
>13|TRBJ1-5|TRBV2|.|.
.
CASILESNQPQHF